This TCR beta chain was observed in a study of early T cells in non-severe SARS-CoV-2 infection. Study-wide background: Sequencing targeted bulk RNA from unsorted whole blood, leaving chains unpaired. Findings and limits, study-wide: VDJdb-based matching was biased toward anti-spike CD8 responses and missed private and CD4 specificities.

Tagging with unique molecular identifiers was applied to individual cDNA molecules. TCRdb reprocessed the 5' RACE reads via MiXCR and lists one record per CDR3 protein. Among approximately 26,000 distinct CDR3 sequences listed, 4% to 4.5% were seen once. The CDR3 contains 14 residues. Trimming left V 4 bases short and J 6 bases short, with 12 bases between. From germline, CDR1 is LGHDT and CDR2 YNNKEL (reference sequence). With respect to this clonotype: Its antigen is unknown. A much larger clone lies a single base off, so this may be a read error.

Source material: whole blood. This chain connects TRBV3-1 to TRBJ2-2; D gene unclear. The receptor comes from an adult who was a healthcare worker with PCR-confirmed SARS-CoV-2 infection or an uninfected control (not recorded which). Written as DNA, the CDR3 is TGTGCCAGCAGCCCTCCCCTTGGGGCCGGGGAGCTGTTTTTT. This sequence encodes CASSPPLGAGELFF.